This T cell receptor beta chain was captured by sequencing in a study of cytomegalovirus exposure and HLA in healthy donors. Study conclusions and caveats: Sequencing artifact likely explains a cluster of highly shared sequence variants.

On this clone: Antigen unknown.

The CDR3 contains 14 residues. V gave up 5 bases and J gave up 5 bases, with 13 bases separating them. Germline lookup yields CDR1 SGHAT and CDR2 FQNNGV. This cohort consisted of healthy bone marrow donors. PCR used 60 Vbeta primers and 13 Jbeta primers. TCRdb's table, derived via immunoSEQ multiplex PCR, lists solely in-frame clones and lacks some. Of roughly 190,000 clones listed, about four fifths were seen once; the top ten hold 0.95% to 1.4%. The sample was PBMCs. The V and J genes are TRBV11-2 and TRBJ1-3, with D tentatively TRBD1 (6 bases). This receptor was obtained from a woman between 40 and 50 years old in good health and CMV-seronegative. This CDR3 is CASSEQGSRNTIYF. The CDR3 bases are TGTGCCAGCAGCGAACAGGGAAGTAGAAACACCATATATTTT.